This TCR beta chain was recorded in a study of vaccination effects on CD4 cells after COVID-19. Study in general: Following the second dose by a median of 72 days, the post-vaccine samples were obtained. The study's findings and limits: Recruitment yielded few convalescent patients, and the study had no early post-infection timepoints.

Sequencing in the ViraFEST assay came after antigen-specific CD4+ T cells had been expanded with viral peptide pools, which were used to stimulate PBMC. On roughly day 10 of culture, CD4+ T cells were separated out. Two doses of BNT162b2 or mRNA-1273 vaccine were administered to participants. This clone was picked up one time. Its specificity is not known. The CDR3 has 16 residues. The germline V gene encodes CDR1 LGHNT and CDR2 FRNRAP. V gave up 0 bases and J gave up 1 base, with 12 bases separating them. Sequencing used immunoSEQ multiplex PCR; TCRdb keeps in-frame clones, though not all of them. The profile covers some 30,000 clones, with over 55% appearing a single time and roughly 8.4% taken by the ten largest.

The sequencing used CD4+ T cells from PBMCs cultured with SARS-CoV-2 spike peptides, collected after COVID-19 vaccination. The TCR sequence derives from a human donor who received a COVID-19 vaccine. This chain joins TRBV12-5 and TRBJ1-1; possibly TRBD1 for D (5 bases). The CDR3 DNA reads TGTGCTAGTGGTTTGGTTTTGGGGCAGGGGAACACTGAAGCTTTCTTT. Protein: CASGLVLGQGNTEAFF. Full variable domain (outside the CDR3, taken from reference TRBV12-5 and TRBJ1-1): DARVTQTPRHKVTEMGQEVTMRCQPILGHNTVFWYRQTMMQGLELLAYFRNRAPLDDSGMPKDRFSAEMPDATLATLKIQPSEPRDSAVYFCASGLVLGQGNTEAFFGQGTRLTVV.